This TCR beta chain was recorded in a study of T-cell memory formation after mild COVID-19. There are a few counts of this clonotype. TCRdb itself ran the 5' RACE reads through MiXCR, one entry per CDR3 protein. The sample lists 98,000 or so distinct CDR3 sequences; about 18% were seen once. The germline V and J ends were trimmed by 2 bases and 1 base, with 7 bases remaining between them. CDR1 is SGHDT, CDR2 YYEEEE, per germline. The CDR3 consists of 14 residues. The chain carries TRBV5-6 and TRBJ1-5; D is possibly TRBD1 (5 bases). The sample comprised PBMCs or a T cell subset sorted from them (not recorded which). The origin of this receptor is a man in his late teens or twenties who had mild COVID-19 (a few samples of this study predate the infection). Cell type and time point are not known. CDR3 nucleotides: TGTGCCAGCAGCTTACGGGGGAGCAATCAGCCCCAGCATTTT. Translating it yields CASSLRGSNQPQHF.